This is a list of T cell receptor beta chains from one sample in a study of shared T cell receptors in the human thymus. Repertoires were generated with immunoSEQ multiplex PCR, while TCRdb's copy carries only in-frame clones and drops some. The table lists over 65,000 clones, roughly 96% of them singletons. Sequencing was done on a sample of thymocytes. The receptor set was obtained from a human donor. The CDR3 runs from the conserved cysteine through the conserved F or W. Each record gives: V gene, J gene, D gene, clone size, CDR3 DNA, CDR3 protein. The D gene is left open where the match is weak. Size is omitted from some rows. Given values are once, few, many or a class for expanded clones.

>TRBV4-3|TRBJ1-1|.|.
TGCGCCAGCAGCCAAGATCAGAGCTGCCCTGAAGCTTTCTTT
CASSQDQSCPEAFF
>TRBV27|TRBJ2-7|TRBD1|.
TGTGCCAGCAGTTTATTAGGGGGGACAGGGGGAAAACTTTACGAGCAGTACTTC
CASSLLGGTGGKLYEQYF
>TRBV5-1|TRBJ1-1|.|.
TGCGCCAGCAGCCGTCTCCAGAACACTGAAGCTTTCTTT
CASSRLQNTEAFF
>TRBV11-3|TRBJ2-2|.|.
TGTGCCAGCGCCCCTACGACCGGGGAGCTGTTTTTT
CASAPTTGELFF
>TRBV15|TRBJ2-1|.|.
TGTGCCACCAGCAGAGATCGTGCAGGGAACTACAATGAGCAGTTCTTC
CATSRDRAGNYNEQFF
>TRBV29-1|TRBJ2-7|.|.
TGCAGCGTTGGCCTTCTTTACGAGCAGTACTTC
CSVGLLYEQYF
>TRBV10-3|TRBJ2-7|.|.
TGTGCCATCAGTGATCGTGAGGCAGGGAAGAAAATCGAGCAGTACTTC
CAISDREAGKKIEQYF
>TRBV12-5|TRBJ1-1|.|.
TGTGCTAGTGGCCGGCTCCAAGGGCACCACACTGAAGCTTTCTTT
CASGRLQGHHTEAFF
>TRBV4-3|TRBJ1-2|.|once
TGCGCCAGCAGCCCAGGCGGGGTACCCTATGGCTACACCTTC
CASSPGGVPYGYTF
>TRBV4-3|TRBJ2-1|TRBD2|.
TGCGCCAGCAGCCAAGAGGGACTAGCGGGAAGCTCCTACAATGAGCAGTTCTTC
CASSQEGLAGSSYNEQFF
>TRBV6-5|TRBJ1-2|.|.
TGTGCCAGCAGTTTCTTCGGGAATTCTTCCTATGGCTACACCTTC
CASSFFGNSSYGYTF
>TRBV19|TRBJ2-2|TRBD2|.
TGTGCCAGTAGTGCCGGGACTAGCGGAACGAACACCGGGGAGCTGTTTTTT
CASSAGTSGTNTGELFF
>TRBV20-1|TRBJ1-1|.|few
TGCAGTGGAAAGCTGAACACTGAAGCTTTCTTT
CSGKLNTEAFF
>TRBV28|TRBJ1-1|.|.
TGTGCCAGCAGTTCTAAACAGGCGAAAGCTTTCTTT
CASSSKQAKAFF
>TRBV7-3|TRBJ2-7|TRBD1|.
TGTGCCAGCAGCTTAAGTGGACAGGTTGGCTCCGAGCAGTACTTC
CASSLSGQVGSEQYF
>TRBV4-3|TRBJ1-1|.|.
TGCGCCAGCAGCCAAGATATTCCGGGCCCGGAGGTCACTGAAGCTTTCTTT
CASSQDIPGPEVTEAFF
>TRBV4-3|TRBJ1-2|TRBD1|.
TGCGCCAGCAGCCAAGTCATGACAGGGCTGATCGAATATGGCTACACCTTC
CASSQVMTGLIEYGYTF
>TRBV2|TRBJ1-4|.|.
TGTGCCAGCAGTGAAGCGCGGACGGCAACTAATGAAAAACTGTTTTTT
CASSEARTATNEKLFF
>TRBV18|TRBJ1-5|.|.
TGTGCCAGCTCACCCCATAGCAATCAGCCCCAGCATTTT
CASSPHSNQPQHF
>TRBV7-8|TRBJ2-5|.|.
TGTGCCAGCAGCTCTCGAAGGGGGGGAGCTAAAGAGACCCAGTACTTC
CASSSRRGGAKETQYF
>TRBV6-1|TRBJ2-7|TRBD1|.
TGTGCCAGCATATGGCCGGGGGACAGGGTGCGCGAGCAGTACTTC
CASIWPGDRVREQYF
>TRBV19|TRBJ2-5|.|once
TGTGCCAGTAGGTTGGGGGTTCAAGAGACCCAGTACTTC
CASRLGVQETQYF
>TRBV6-5|TRBJ1-5|.|.
TGTGCCAGCGGCTCTGGACACTATAGCAATCAGCCCCAGCATTTT
CASGSGHYSNQPQHF
>TRBV7-2|TRBJ2-1|TRBD2|.
TGTGCCAGCAGCTTAGCGGCGGTAGCGGGGGCTCCCTATGAGCAGTTCTTC
CASSLAAVAGAPYEQFF
>TRBV6-5|TRBJ2-7|TRBD1|.
TGTGCCAGCAGTTCCCGACAGGGCATCTACGAGCAGTACTTC
CASSSRQGIYEQYF
>TRBV4-3|TRBJ2-7|TRBD1|.
TGCGCCAGCAGCCAACCGGGACAGGGCACCCACGAGCAGTACTTC
CASSQPGQGTHEQYF
>TRBV4-1|TRBJ1-5|TRBD1|.
TGCGCCAGCAGCCAAGATCCAAGGGGGCTTCAGCCCCAGCATTTT
CASSQDPRGLQPQHF
>TRBV11-2|TRBJ1-2|TRBD1|.
TGTGCCAGCAGCTTCCCAAGAATGACAGGGAGGAACTATGGCTACACCTTC
CASSFPRMTGRNYGYTF
>TRBV28|TRBJ1-6|.|.
TGTGCCAGCAACAACATCAAAGGGTACTATAATTCACCCCTCCACTTT
CASNNIKGYYNSPLHF
>TRBV5-8|TRBJ1-1|.|.
TGTGCCAGCAGCCCAAGGGCAGGGGACACTGAAGCTTTCTTT
CASSPRAGDTEAFF
>TRBV5-6|TRBJ2-2|.|.
TGTGCCAGCAGCACACCGACCCTGGGGACCACCGGGGAGCTGTTTTTT
CASSTPTLGTTGELFF
>TRBV2|TRBJ1-2|TRBD1|.
TGTGCCAGCAGCCACTTCGAGGGGGCGGACTATGGCTACACCTTC
CASSHFEGADYGYTF
>TRBV4-2|TRBJ2-1|TRBD1|.
TGTGCCAGCAGCCAAGATTCCCCGCGCAAGGGGGCGCCTTACAATGAGCAGTTCTTC
CASSQDSPRKGAPYNEQFF
>TRBV4-2|TRBJ1-2|TRBD1|.
TGTGCCAGCAGCCAAGTTCGACAGGGCCCTATTACTAACTATGGCTACACCTTC
CASSQVRQGPITNYGYTF
>TRBV7-3|TRBJ2-5|TRBD2|.
TGTGCCAGCAGCTCCTCCAGTAGCGGGGGCCCAGGGACCCAGTACTTC
CASSSSSSGGPGTQYF
>TRBV10-2|TRBJ2-1|TRBD2|.
TGCGCCAGCAGTGAGGGGAGCGGGGGGATGGACAATGAGCAGTTCTTC
CASSEGSGGMDNEQFF
>TRBV5-3|TRBJ1-5|.|.
TGTGCCAAGAGGGGATTCTCCCCGCGGACAAGTGGTCAGCCCCAGCATTTT
CAKRGFSPRTSGQPQHF
>TRBV30|TRBJ2-7|TRBD1|.
TGTGCCTGGACTCCCGGGACAGGGGGCGCGGGCTCCTACGAGCAGTACTTC
CAWTPGTGGAGSYEQYF